These T cell receptor beta chains were read from a single sample in a study of neurological immune-mediated disorders. Via MiXCR, TCRdb re-called the 5' RACE reads, giving one row per CDR3 protein. The repertoire has approximately 80,000 distinct CDR3 sequences, around 6% of them found once; the top ten carry 6.5% to 9.5%. The sample taken for sequencing was PBMCs. Every receptor here comes from an older woman with multiple sclerosis. CDR3s include the opening cysteine and the closing phenylalanine or tryptophan. The D gene is left open where the match is weak. Size is omitted from some rows. Given values are once, few, many or a class for expanded clones.

clone size	V gene	J gene	D gene	CDR3 protein	CDR3 DNA
many	TRBV5-1	TRBJ1-6	NA	CASSLYIGIGNSPLHF	TGCGCCAGCAGCTTGTATATCGGGATCGGAAATTCACCCCTCCACTTT
many	TRBV20-1	TRBJ1-5	NA	CSAPQPTVNQPQHF	TGCAGTGCTCCGCAACCGACAGTCAATCAGCCCCAGCATTTT
NA	TRBV20-1	TRBJ2-1	TRBD2	CARGGGTLDNEQFF	TGCGCCCGGGGGGGCGGGACGCTAGACAATGAGCAGTTCTTC
few	TRBV18	TRBJ2-1	NA	CASSPGTGTYNEQFF	TGTGCCAGCTCACCAGGAACAGGGACCTACAATGAGCAGTTCTTC
many	TRBV2	TRBJ1-5	NA	CASSVGGPQPQHF	TGTGCCAGCAGTGTTGGAGGGCCTCAGCCCCAGCATTTT
many	TRBV10-3	TRBJ2-7	NA	CAISESDSGSYEQYF	TGTGCCATCAGTGAGTCAGACAGCGGGTCCTACGAGCAGTACTTC
many	TRBV7-2	TRBJ2-7	TRBD1	CASSVWTGADEQYF	TGTGCCAGCAGCGTATGGACAGGGGCGGACGAGCAGTACTTC
many	TRBV15	TRBJ2-7	NA	CATSRDQGTTYEQYF	TGTGCCACCAGCAGAGATCAGGGTACGACTTACGAGCAGTACTTC
many	TRBV29-1	TRBJ2-7	TRBD1	CSVDPGQGRYEQYF	TGCAGCGTTGATCCCGGACAGGGACGCTACGAGCAGTACTTC
many	TRBV29-1	TRBJ1-2	NA	CSVAGGQGRSNYGYTF	TGCAGCGTTGCGGGGGGACAAGGTAGATCTAACTATGGCTACACCTTC
many	TRBV7-8	TRBJ1-3	NA	CASSLAASSGNTIYF	TGTGCCAGCAGCTTAGCGGCAAGCTCTGGAAACACCATATATTTT
many	TRBV5-1	TRBJ2-1	NA	CASSFGNSYNEQFF	TGCGCCAGCAGCTTCGGAAACAGTTACAATGAGCAGTTCTTC